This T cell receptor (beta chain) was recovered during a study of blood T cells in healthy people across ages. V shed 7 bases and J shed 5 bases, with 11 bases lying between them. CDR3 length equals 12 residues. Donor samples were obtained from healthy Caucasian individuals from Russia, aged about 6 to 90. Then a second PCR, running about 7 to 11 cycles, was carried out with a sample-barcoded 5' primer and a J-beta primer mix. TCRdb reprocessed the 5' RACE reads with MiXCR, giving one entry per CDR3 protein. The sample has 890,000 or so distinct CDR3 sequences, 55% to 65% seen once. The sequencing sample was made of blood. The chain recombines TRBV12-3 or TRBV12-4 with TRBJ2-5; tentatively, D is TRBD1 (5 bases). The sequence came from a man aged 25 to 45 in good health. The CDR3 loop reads CASNRLGETQYF. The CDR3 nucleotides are TGTGCCAGCAACAGGCTTGGGGAGACCCAGTACTTC.